Presented here are 21 T cell receptor beta chains from one specimen sequenced in a study of CD8 T cells in ankylosing spondylitis. TCRdb itself ran the 5' RACE reads through MiXCR, one entry per CDR3 protein. The sample consists of roughly 130,000 distinct CDR3 sequences, about 6.5% of them appearing once. Input material: blood, either unsorted or a sorted T cell fraction (not recorded which). The origin of the receptors is a male donor with ankylosing spondylitis or in good health (not recorded which).

This clonotype was detected ten times or more. The chain employs TRBV6-4 and TRBJ2-3, with a tentative D call TRBD2 (7 bases). The CDR3 sequence is 15 residues long. Germline V gene lookup returns CDR1 MRHNA and CDR2 SNTAGT. V lost 3 bases and J lost 4, with 14 bases in between. The CDR3 bases are TGTGCCAGCAGTGAAGCAGAGGGGGGGTCAGATACGCAGTATTTT. Translation: CASSEAEGGSDTQYF.

This clonotype was seen repeatedly, ten times or more. The V gene is TRBV10-3, the J gene TRBJ2-7; maybe TRBD1 (6 bases). V lost 4 bases, J lost 1 base, and 14 bases lay in between. CDR1 ENHRY and CDR2 SYGVKD come from the germline V gene. CDR3 size: 15 residues. DNA for the CDR3: TGTGCCATCAGTGCAACAGGGTCTGGATCCTACGAGCAGTACTTC. Its translation is CAISATGSGSYEQYF.

The chain has TRBV27 and TRBJ2-7, with D perhaps being TRBD1 or TRBD2 (6 bases each). Trimming took off 10 bases at V and 4 bases at J, with 20 bases between the two ends. The CDR3 spans 14 residues. CDR1 MNHEY and CDR2 SMNVEV come from the germline V gene (reference sequence). For the CDR3, the DNA is TGTGCCACCGGGGGACATCTAAAACCGTACGAGCAGTACTTC. It codes for CATGGHLKPYEQYF.

This clonotype appeared many times. This chain links TRBV6-5 with TRBJ1-2; D gene unclear. V shed 0 bases and J shed 0 bases, with 11 bases lying between them. The germline CDR1 and CDR2 sequences are MNHEY and SVGAGI. The CDR3 length is 16 residues. The DNA of the CDR3 is TGTGCCAGCAGTTACTCGGTGGCAGTTACTAACTATGGCTACACCTTC. It specifies CASSYSVAVTNYGYTF.

This clonotype has ten or more counts. The J gene is TRBJ1-2, the V gene TRBV5-6; perhaps TRBD1 as D (5 bases). CDR1 is SGHDT and CDR2 is YYEEEE in the germline V gene. V lost 3 bases, J lost 2 bases, and 11 bases lay in between. CDR3 length equals 14 residues. The chain's CDR3 is CASSWGRSNYGYTF. CDR3 nucleotides: TGTGCCAGCAGCTGGGGCAGGAGCAACTATGGCTACACCTTC. Drawing the rest from reference TRBV5-6 and TRBJ1-2, the complete variable domain is DAGVTQSPTHLIKTRGQQVTLRCSPKSGHDTVSWYQQALGQGPQFIFQYYEEEERQRGNFPDRFSGHQFPNYSSELNVNALLLGDSALYLCASSWGRSNYGYTFGSGTRLTVV.

This clonotype was detected many times. The chain couples TRBV20-1 to TRBJ2-5, with no clear D. This CDR3 comprises 13 residues. Between the trimmed V and J ends, which lost 6 bases and 5 bases, there was a span of 16 bases. The germline gives CDR1 DFQATT, CDR2 SNEGSKA (reference sequence). This CDR3 is CSAPGFGVETQYF. The DNA for the CDR3 is TGCAGTGCCCCCGGGTTTGGGGTGGAGACCCAGTACTTC.

This clonotype was observed many times. J is TRBJ1-3 and V is TRBV12-3 or TRBV12-4, with unresolved D. This CDR3 has 17 amino acids. Trimming took 2 bases from V and 0 from J, leaving 14 bases between them. The CDR3 is CASSLTREPHSGNTIYF. CDR3 DNA: TGTGCCAGCAGTTTAACCCGGGAGCCTCACTCTGGAAACACCATATATTTT.

This clonotype was detected a few times. The chain uses TRBV4-2 and TRBJ2-5; D may match TRBD1 or TRBD2 (6 bases each). There are 15 residues in the CDR3. V shed 0 bases and J shed 5 bases, with 13 bases lying between them. Germline V gene data show CDR1 as LGHNA and CDR2 as YNFKEQ. The CDR3 DNA is TGTGCCAGCAGCCAAGATGGGGGCGGGGACGAGACCCAGTACTTC. Its protein product is CASSQDGGGDETQYF.

This clonotype was detected many times. J is TRBJ2-2 and V is TRBV7-8, with D possibly being TRBD1 (5 bases). Trimming cost V 1 base and J 0 bases, with 12 bases left between them. This CDR3 region has 17 residues. From germline, CDR1 is SGHVS and CDR2 FQNEAQ. The CDR3 bases are TGTGCCAGCAGCTTAGTAATTAGGGGCACGAACACCGGGGAGCTGTTTTTT. Translation: CASSLVIRGTNTGELFF.

A remark on this clonotype: This may come from a read error, since a much larger clone is one base off. The chain uses TRBV30 and TRBJ1-6; 7 positions match TRBD1. CDR1 is GTSNPN and CDR2 is SVGIG in the germline V gene (reference sequence). The CDR3 contains 17 residues. Unmatched junction bases numbered 15, after V lost 4 bases and J lost 6 bases. CDR3 amino acids: CAWTGGAGGICNSPLHF. In DNA form, the CDR3 reads TGTGCCTGGACCGGAGGAGCAGGGGGGATCTGTAATTCACCCCTCCACTTT.

This clonotype was recorded many times. The V gene is TRBV20-1, the J gene TRBJ2-1, with TRBD1 identical over 7 bases. Trimming took 6 bases from V and 0 from J; bases not matched to a gene: 5. Germline V CDR1 and CDR2: DFQATT, SNEGSKA (reference sequence). CDR3 length equals 14 residues. CDR3 DNA sequence: TGCAGTGCAAACAGGGGTGGCTCCTACAATGAGCAGTTCTTC. Its protein is CSANRGGSYNEQFF.

This clonotype came up a few times. The gene calls are TRBV7-9 and TRBJ1-4; D is undetermined. Germline V gives CDR1 SEHNR, CDR2 FQNEAQ (reference sequence). The length of the CDR3 is 12 residues. V was cut by 5 bases and J by 8 bases, with 9 bases left in between. The DNA for the CDR3 is TGTGCCAGCAGCGGAGCGGGGGAAAAACTGTTTTTT. Amino acid sequence: CASSGAGEKLFF.

This clonotype was seen many times. The chain employs TRBV20-1 and TRBJ1-1; 7 bases are a match to TRBD1. The length of the CDR3 is 15 residues. Germline V CDR1 and CDR2: DFQATT, SNEGSKA (reference sequence). With V trimmed by 6 bases and J by 3 bases, 13 bases remained unmatched. In DNA, the CDR3 is TGCAGTGCGGGAACGGGACAGACAAAGCACACTGAAGCTTTCTTT. Amino acids: CSAGTGQTKHTEAFF.

This clonotype was seen ten or more times. V and J are TRBV7-6 and TRBJ2-1; either TRBD1 or TRBD2 may fit D (5 bases each). CDR3 length equals 15 residues. From germline, CDR1 is SGHVS and CDR2 FNYEAQ. Trimming stripped 1 base from V and 6 bases from J, with 13 bases between. As DNA, the CDR3 is TGTGCCAGCAGCTTAGAAGCAGGTGGGGGCAATGAGCAGTTCTTC. Translated, it gives CASSLEAGGGNEQFF.

Many counts were recorded for this clonotype. The rearrangement joins TRBV7-8 to TRBJ2-2; tentatively, D is TRBD2 (6 bases). The CDR3 totals 14 residues. Trimming removed 4 bases at V and 1 base at J, with 7 bases between. Germline values: CDR1 SGHVS, CDR2 FQNEAQ. The CDR3 spells CASSWGLNTGELFF. The CDR3 nucleotides are TGTGCCAGCAGCTGGGGACTGAACACCGGGGAGCTGTTTTTT.

This clonotype was found many times. This chain links TRBV6-1 with TRBJ1-5, with D possibly TRBD1 on 6 matching bases. Germline V gives CDR1 MNHNS, CDR2 SASEGT. The CDR3 is made up of 15 amino acids. V was trimmed by 7 bases and J by 0 bases, leaving 13 bases between them. CDR3 region: CASNRELYSNQPQHF. The CDR3 DNA is TGTGCCAGCAACAGGGAACTCTATAGCAATCAGCCCCAGCATTTT.

The chain employs TRBV15 and TRBJ2-3; perhaps TRBD2 as D (5 bases). CDR1 and CDR2 (germline): LNHNV, YYDKDF (reference sequence). V lost 5 bases, J lost 2 bases, and 14 bases lay in between. This CDR3 contains 15 residues. CDR3 in amino acids: CATSPRTSNTDTQYF. The CDR3 nucleotides are TGTGCCACCAGCCCAAGGACTTCAAACACAGATACGCAGTATTTT.

This clonotype came up many times. The J gene is TRBJ1-5, the V gene TRBV5-1; TRBD1 agrees at 9 bases. The CDR3 loop spans 16 amino acids. Germline-derived CDR1 and CDR2 are SGHRS and YFSETQ. With V trimmed by 0 bases and J by 5 bases, 6 bases remained unmatched. The CDR3 is CASSLAGTGPHQPQHF. The CDR3 DNA sequence: TGCGCCAGCAGCTTGGCCGGGACAGGGCCCCATCAGCCCCAGCATTTT.

At least ten counts were recorded for this clonotype. The rearrangement uses TRBV9 and TRBJ2-2; 7 bases match TRBD1. CDR3 length: 15 residues. From germline, CDR1 is SGDLS and CDR2 YYNGEE. The V gene end was trimmed by 4 bases and the J gene end by 4 bases; junction bases not matched to a gene: 7. The CDR3 loop reads CASSLRDSFTGELFF. In DNA, the CDR3 is TGTGCCAGCAGCCTCCGGGACAGCTTCACCGGGGAGCTGTTTTTT. Combining the CDR3 with reference TRBV9 and TRBJ2-2 gives the whole variable domain DSGVTQTPKHLITATGQRVTLRCSPRSGDLSVYWYQQSLDQGLQFLIQYYNGEERAKGNILERFSAQQFPDLHSELNLSSLELGDSALYFCASSLRDSFTGELFFGEGSRLTVL.

This clonotype was observed at least ten times. The rearrangement uses TRBV5-1 and TRBJ2-3; D is unresolved. CDR1 and CDR2 (germline): SGHRS, YFSETQ. The V and J ends lost 5 bases and 1 base respectively, with 8 bases between them. CDR3 length: 13 amino acids. The CDR3 DNA follows: TGCGCCAGCAGACCACCGGGCACAGATACGCAGTATTTT. It codes for CASRPPGTDTQYF.

CDR3 protein: CAIILPLTSGGAYTGELFF. DNA for the CDR3: TGTGCCATCATCCTCCCTCTGACTAGCGGGGGGGCTTACACCGGGGAGCTGTTTTTT. This chain connects TRBV2 to TRBJ2-2, with TRBD2 matching 14 bases. The CDR3 is made up of 19 amino acids. Per germline, CDR1 SNHLY and CDR2 FYNNEI. The J segment lost 3 bases and the V segment lost 10 bases, leaving 16 bases of the junction unmatched.